This T cell receptor beta chain was captured in a study of shared clonotypes between healthy human individuals. Study-level points and caveats: Relative to memory subsets, naive subsets generally showed larger estimated richness.

The V end was cut by 4 bases, the J end by 3 bases, with 16 bases between. Germline-derived CDR1 and CDR2 are MGHRA and YSYEKL. This CDR3 contains 15 residues. As regards this clone: Its matching antigen is unknown.

Authors' data handling: Filtering was not the same, since immunoSEQ gave junction-only sequences without quality scores. Using immunoSEQ multiplex PCR, the repertoire was profiled, and TCRdb retains in-frame clones only, with some absent. That table gives V, J and clone size, and the DNA gave D and trimming. Among around 2,000,000 clones, about 95% were seen once, and the ten largest hold more than 0.95%. CD45RO-negative CD8 cells positively selected for CCR7 made up the naive population, which excluded terminally differentiated effector memory CD45RA+ cells. What was sequenced was naive CD8+ T cells sorted from blood. The TCR sequence derives from a man aged 18 to 29 in good health. This chain uses TRBV4-1 with TRBJ2-7, with a possible D match to TRBD2 (7 bases). The CDR3 nucleotides read TGCGCCAGCAGCCTTGAGGAGGGGGGGAACTACGAGCAGTACTTC. It yields the protein CASSLEEGGNYEQYF.